This T cell receptor (beta chain) originates from a study of blood T cell repertoires in COVID-19. Study-wide background: Samples of COVID-19 (acute and convalescent) were obtained from the United States, Italy and Spain.

In the original workflow: How many nucleated cells were present was estimated from reference gene primer amplification. Sequenced by immunoSEQ multiplex PCR; TCRdb stores in-frame clones only, minus some. The D gene and trimming were derived from the DNA, and the V and J assignments and clone size from that table. The data hold hundreds of thousands of clones, with 80% to 90% observed a single time. Those enrolled in Seattle joined during active infection and were followed longitudinally afterward. V was trimmed by 6 bases and J by 11 bases, leaving 19 bases between them. The CDR3 is 13 amino acids. The germline V gene encodes CDR1 KGHSH and CDR2 LQKENI.

The J gene is TRBJ1-1, the V gene TRBV18, with D tentatively TRBD1 (6 bases). The receptor was derived from a man between 18 and 35 years old with COVID-19, enrolled during active disease. Sequenced material: peripheral blood. The CDR3 nucleotides are TGTGCCAGCTCCTCCCGGACAGAGGATTTGGCTTTCTTT. Protein sequence: CASSSRTEDLAFF.